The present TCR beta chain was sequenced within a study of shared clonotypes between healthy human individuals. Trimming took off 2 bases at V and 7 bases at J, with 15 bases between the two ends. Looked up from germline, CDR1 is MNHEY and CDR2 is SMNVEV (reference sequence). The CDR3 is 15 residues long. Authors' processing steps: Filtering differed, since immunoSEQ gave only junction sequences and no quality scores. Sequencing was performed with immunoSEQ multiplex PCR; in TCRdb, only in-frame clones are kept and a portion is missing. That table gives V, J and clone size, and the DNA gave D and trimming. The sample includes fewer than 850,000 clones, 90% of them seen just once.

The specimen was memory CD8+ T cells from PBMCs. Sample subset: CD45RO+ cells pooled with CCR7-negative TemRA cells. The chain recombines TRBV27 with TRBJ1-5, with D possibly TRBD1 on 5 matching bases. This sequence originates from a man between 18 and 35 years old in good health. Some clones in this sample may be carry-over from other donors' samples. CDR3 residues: CASSLVPGGRQPQHF. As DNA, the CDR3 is TGTGCCAGCAGTTTAGTCCCCGGGGGGAGACAGCCCCAGCATTTT.